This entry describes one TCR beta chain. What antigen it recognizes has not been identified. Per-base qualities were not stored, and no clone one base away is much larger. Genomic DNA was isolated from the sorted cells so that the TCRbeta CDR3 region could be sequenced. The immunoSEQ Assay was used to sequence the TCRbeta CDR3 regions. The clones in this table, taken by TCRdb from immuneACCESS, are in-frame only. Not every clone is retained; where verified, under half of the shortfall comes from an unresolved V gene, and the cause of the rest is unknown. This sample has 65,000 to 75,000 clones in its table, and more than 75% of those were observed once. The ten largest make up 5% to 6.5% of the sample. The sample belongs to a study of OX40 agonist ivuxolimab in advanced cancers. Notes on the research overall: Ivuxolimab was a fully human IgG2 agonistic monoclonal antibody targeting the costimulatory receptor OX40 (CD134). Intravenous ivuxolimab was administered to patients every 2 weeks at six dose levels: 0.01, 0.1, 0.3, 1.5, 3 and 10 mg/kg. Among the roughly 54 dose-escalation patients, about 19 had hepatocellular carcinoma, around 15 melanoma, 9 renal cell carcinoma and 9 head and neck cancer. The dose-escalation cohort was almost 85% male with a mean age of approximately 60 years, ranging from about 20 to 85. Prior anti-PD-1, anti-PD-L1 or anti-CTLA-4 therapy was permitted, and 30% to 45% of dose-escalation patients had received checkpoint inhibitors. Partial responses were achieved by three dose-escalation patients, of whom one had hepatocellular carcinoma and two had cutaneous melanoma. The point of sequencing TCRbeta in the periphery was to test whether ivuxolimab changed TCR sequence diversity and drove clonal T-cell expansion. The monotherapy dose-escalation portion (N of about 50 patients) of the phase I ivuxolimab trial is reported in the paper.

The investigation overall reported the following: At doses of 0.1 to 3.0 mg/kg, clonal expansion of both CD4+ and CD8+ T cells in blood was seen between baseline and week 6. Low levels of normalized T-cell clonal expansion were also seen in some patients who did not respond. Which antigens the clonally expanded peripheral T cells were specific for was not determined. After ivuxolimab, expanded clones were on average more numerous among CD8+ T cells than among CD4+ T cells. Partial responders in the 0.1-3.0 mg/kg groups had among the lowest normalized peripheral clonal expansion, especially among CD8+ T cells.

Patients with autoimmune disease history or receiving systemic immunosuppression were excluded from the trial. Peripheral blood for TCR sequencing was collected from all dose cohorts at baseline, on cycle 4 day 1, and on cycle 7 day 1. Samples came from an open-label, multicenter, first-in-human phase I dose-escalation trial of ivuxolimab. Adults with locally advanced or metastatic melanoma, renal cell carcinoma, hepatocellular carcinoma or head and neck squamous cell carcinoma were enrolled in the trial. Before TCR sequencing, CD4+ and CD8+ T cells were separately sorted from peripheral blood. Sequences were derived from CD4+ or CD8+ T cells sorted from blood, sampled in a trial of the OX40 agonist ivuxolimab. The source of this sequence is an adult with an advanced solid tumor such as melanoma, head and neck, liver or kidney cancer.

The nucleotide sequence reads as follows: TGTGCCTGGAGTGACAACTATGGCTACACCTTC. It translates to CAWSDNYGYTF. The V gene is TRBV30 and the J gene is TRBJ1-2, with an unclear D gene assignment. V and J are truncated by 1 base and 2 bases respectively, leaving an intervening sequence of 2 bases. According to the germline V gene (reference sequence), CDR1 reads GTSNPN and CDR2 reads SVGIG. Inclusive of the bounding cysteine and phenylalanine, the CDR3 is 11 residues long. The retained sequence is limited to the CDR3, 33 bases, with the frame set at the first base.